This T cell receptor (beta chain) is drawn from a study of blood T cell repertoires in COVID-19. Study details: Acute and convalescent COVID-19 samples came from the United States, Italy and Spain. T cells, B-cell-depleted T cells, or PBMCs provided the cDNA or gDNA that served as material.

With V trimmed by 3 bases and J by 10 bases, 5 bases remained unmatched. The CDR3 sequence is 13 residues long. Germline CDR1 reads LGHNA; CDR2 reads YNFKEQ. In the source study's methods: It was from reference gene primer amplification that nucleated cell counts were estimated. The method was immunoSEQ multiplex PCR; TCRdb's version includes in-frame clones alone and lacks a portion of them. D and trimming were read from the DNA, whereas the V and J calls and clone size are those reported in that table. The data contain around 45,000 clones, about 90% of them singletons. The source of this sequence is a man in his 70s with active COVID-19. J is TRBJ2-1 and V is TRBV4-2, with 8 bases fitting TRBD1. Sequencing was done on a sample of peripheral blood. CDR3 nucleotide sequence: TGTGCCAGCAGCCAGTTCAGGGACAGGGAGCAGTTCTTC. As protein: CASSQFRDREQFF.